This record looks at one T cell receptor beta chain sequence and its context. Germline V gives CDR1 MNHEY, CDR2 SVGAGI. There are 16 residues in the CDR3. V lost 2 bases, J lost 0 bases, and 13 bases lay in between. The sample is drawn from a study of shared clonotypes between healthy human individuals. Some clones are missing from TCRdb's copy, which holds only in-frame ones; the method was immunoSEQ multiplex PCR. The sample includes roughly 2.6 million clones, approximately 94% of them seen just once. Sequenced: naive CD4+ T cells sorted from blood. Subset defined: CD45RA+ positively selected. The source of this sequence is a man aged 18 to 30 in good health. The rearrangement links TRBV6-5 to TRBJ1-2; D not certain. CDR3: CASSYDKYGANYGYTF. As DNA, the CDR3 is TGTGCCAGCAGTTACGACAAATACGGAGCTAACTATGGCTACACCTTC.